This T cell receptor (beta chain) was identified during a study of OX40 agonist ivuxolimab in advanced cancers. Study-level results: CD8+ T cells were the subset that, on average, had more expanded clones than CD4+.

Comments on this clone: Its antigen remains unidentified.

Data came from immunoSEQ multiplex PCR; TCRdb stores just in-frame clones and leaves some out. The data show tens of thousands of clones, around nine tenths seen once. This material consisted of CD4+ or CD8+ T cells sorted from blood, taken in a trial of the OX40 agonist ivuxolimab. This receptor was obtained from an adult with an advanced solid tumor such as melanoma, head and neck, liver or kidney cancer.

This CDR3 reads CATQSGETQYF. CDR3 coding DNA: TGTGCCACCCAGAGTGGAGAGACCCAGTACTTC. This chain joins TRBV19 and TRBJ2-5; D not resolved. CDR3 length equals 11 residues. Trimming cost V 10 bases and J 4 bases, with 10 bases left between them. CDR1 is LNHDA and CDR2 is SQIVND in the germline V gene (reference sequence).